A selection of T cell receptor beta chains follows, all from one sample in a study of shared clonotypes between healthy human individuals. Sequenced by immunoSEQ multiplex PCR; TCRdb stores in-frame clones only, minus some. The data show roughly 1,800,000 clones, just under 95% seen once. The sequencing input was naive CD8+ T cells sorted from blood. The receptors originated from a man aged 18 to 30 in good health. CDR3s include the opening cysteine and the closing phenylalanine or tryptophan. A D gene is named only where the DNA matches it firmly. Clone size, where shown, is once, few, many, or a class for clones that have expanded.

size | D | J | V | CDR3 | DNA
NA | TRBD1 | TRBJ1-2 | TRBV5-6 | CASSLRDRGSYGYTF | TGTGCCAGCAGCCTCCGGGACAGAGGATCCTATGGCTACACCTTC
once | NA | TRBJ2-1 | TRBV7-2 | CASSFITDEQFF | TGTGCCAGCAGCTTTATCACGGATGAGCAGTTCTTC
NA | NA | TRBJ2-3 | TRBV10-2 | CATSGASVLGYTDTQYF | TGCGCCACCAGTGGGGCTAGCGTCCTGGGGTACACAGATACGCAGTATTTT
NA | TRBD1 | TRBJ1-1 | TRBV7-8 | CASSLVDRAMNTEAFF | TGTGCCAGCAGCTTAGTCGACAGGGCTATGAACACTGAAGCTTTCTTT
NA | TRBD1 | TRBJ2-3 | TRBV2 | CATGDRDSTDTQYF | TGTGCCACGGGGGACAGGGATAGCACAGATACGCAGTATTTT
NA | NA | TRBJ2-5 | TRBV27 | CASSFDYGGERETQYF | TGTGCCAGCAGTTTCGATTACGGGGGAGAGAGGGAGACCCAGTACTTC
NA | NA | TRBJ1-1 | TRBV7-9 | CASSPGGLMNTEAFF | TGTGCCAGCAGCCCCGGCGGCCTCATGAACACTGAAGCTTTCTTT
NA | TRBD2 | TRBJ2-7 | TRBV5-1 | CASRWTSGPDYEQYF | TGCGCCAGCAGGTGGACTAGCGGACCGGATTACGAGCAGTACTTC
NA | NA | TRBJ2-7 | TRBV27 | CASSLQSSYEQYF | TGTGCCAGCAGCCTACAGAGCTCCTACGAGCAGTACTTC
NA | TRBD1 | TRBJ2-3 | TRBV19 | CASSMAPRGLGDTQYF | TGTGCCAGTAGTATGGCCCCCAGGGGGCTGGGAGATACGCAGTATTTT
NA | NA | TRBJ2-6 | TRBV27 | CASSLLGVTGANVLTF | TGTGCCAGCAGTTTACTAGGGGTAACTGGGGCCAACGTCCTGACTTTC
NA | NA | TRBJ2-5 | TRBV6-4 | CASSEEGWDQETQYF | TGTGCCAGCAGTGAGGAGGGTTGGGACCAAGAGACCCAGTACTTC
NA | TRBD2 | TRBJ2-5 | TRBV28 | CASSFAGLAQETQYF | TGTGCCAGCAGTTTCGCGGGACTAGCACAAGAGACCCAGTACTTC
NA | NA | TRBJ1-4 | TRBV7-8 | CASSFFQGSEKLFF | TGTGCCAGCAGCTTTTTTCAGGGGAGTGAAAAACTGTTTTTT
NA | NA | TRBJ2-3 | TRBV5-4 | CASSFQPTDTQYF | TGTGCCAGCAGCTTCCAACCAACAGATACGCAGTATTTT
NA | NA | TRBJ1-1 | TRBV19 | CASSIDWDLNTEAFF | TGTGCCAGTAGTATAGATTGGGATTTGAACACTGAAGCTTTCTTT
NA | NA | TRBJ2-7 | TRBV6-6 | CASSYSWEGYEQYF | TGTGCCAGCAGTTACTCATGGGAAGGCTACGAGCAGTACTTC
NA | NA | TRBJ2-5 | TRBV15 | CATSTGRQQETQYF | TGTGCCACCAGCACAGGCAGGCAGCAAGAGACCCAGTACTTC
NA | NA | TRBJ1-1 | TRBV5-1 | CASSLGSPLGVISEAFF | TGCGCCAGCAGCTTAGGGTCCCCGCTAGGGGTAATCAGTGAAGCTTTCTTT
NA | NA | TRBJ2-1 | TRBV11-2 | CASSLDSGSLYNEQFF | TGTGCCAGCAGCTTAGATTCCGGCAGCCTCTACAATGAGCAGTTCTTC
few | NA | TRBJ2-7 | TRBV29-1 | CSVERDNSYEQYF | TGCAGCGTTGAAAGGGACAATTCCTACGAGCAGTACTTC
few | TRBD1 | TRBJ1-6 | TRBV4-3 | CASSQMGQGNSPLHF | TGCGCCAGCAGCCAAATGGGACAGGGTAATTCACCCCTCCACTTT
NA | NA | TRBJ2-1 | TRBV9 | CASRGTVNEQFF | TGTGCCAGCAGGGGGACCGTCAATGAGCAGTTCTTC
NA | NA | TRBJ1-1 | TRBV7-9 | CASSLVGGDTEAFF | TGTGCCAGCAGCTTAGTTGGGGGTGACACTGAAGCTTTCTTT
NA | TRBD2 | TRBJ2-7 | TRBV10-1 | CASSDSGGDGRRYF | TGCGCCAGCAGTGACTCGGGGGGGGACGGGAGACGCTACTTC
NA | NA | TRBJ2-1 | TRBV10-3 | CAISESLTDYNEQFF | TGTGCCATCAGTGAGTCCCTGACAGATTACAATGAGCAGTTCTTC
NA | NA | TRBJ2-1 | TRBV11-3 | CASSLVAASYNEQFF | TGTGCCAGCAGCTTAGTTGCGGCCTCCTACAATGAGCAGTTCTTC
NA | NA | TRBJ2-1 | TRBV30 | CAWGERETHNEQFF | TGTGCCTGGGGGGAACGGGAAACTCACAATGAGCAGTTCTTC
NA | TRBD2 | TRBJ2-3 | TRBV7-3 | CASSPGTTSVNTDTQYF | TGTGCCAGCAGCCCCGGAACCACTAGCGTCAACACAGATACGCAGTATTTT
NA | NA | TRBJ2-5 | TRBV5-8 | CASSLPQPETQYF | TGTGCCAGCAGCCTCCCCCAACCGGAGACCCAGTACTTC
NA | TRBD1 | TRBJ2-2 | TRBV10-3 | CAISGDREHTGELFF | TGTGCCATCAGTGGCGACAGGGAACACACCGGGGAGCTGTTTTTT
NA | NA | TRBJ2-1 | TRBV27 | CASSFGSYASGNEQFF | TGTGCCAGCAGTTTCGGAAGTTACGCTAGTGGGAATGAGCAGTTCTTC
NA | NA | TRBJ2-3 | TRBV9 | CASSVWRGTDTQYF | TGTGCCAGCAGCGTGTGGCGGGGCACAGATACGCAGTATTTT
NA | NA | TRBJ2-1 | TRBV15 | CATSSSTDGSSYNEQFF | TGTGCCACCAGCAGTTCCACCGACGGGAGCTCCTACAATGAGCAGTTCTTC
NA | NA | TRBJ1-3 | TRBV2 | CASSEGDLGWIRNTIYF | TGTGCCAGCAGTGAGGGGGACCTGGGGTGGATCAGAAACACCATATATTTT
few | NA | TRBJ1-2 | TRBV6-5 | CASRGWGSYGYTF | TGTGCCAGCAGGGGGTGGGGCTCCTATGGCTACACCTTC
NA | TRBD1 | TRBJ2-7 | TRBV4-1 | CASSLDRAYEQYF | TGCGCCAGCAGCCTTGACAGGGCATACGAGCAGTACTTC
NA | NA | TRBJ1-1 | TRBV6-1 | CASMGREIEAFF | TGTGCCAGCATGGGCCGGGAAATTGAAGCTTTCTTT
NA | NA | TRBJ2-5 | TRBV7-9 | CASSLVGVGQETQYF | TGTGCCAGCAGCTTAGTGGGCGTGGGCCAAGAGACCCAGTACTTC
NA | NA | TRBJ1-1 | TRBV11-2 | CASSLGRNTEAFF | TGTGCCAGCAGCTTAGGTAGGAACACTGAAGCTTTCTTT
NA | TRBD2 | TRBJ2-1 | TRBV6-6 | CASSYLLADYNEQFF | TGTGCCAGCAGTTACCTACTAGCGGACTACAATGAGCAGTTCTTC
once | TRBD2 | TRBJ2-7 | TRBV5-4 | CASSVGLAYEQYF | TGTGCCAGCAGCGTGGGACTAGCCTACGAGCAGTACTTC
NA | TRBD2 | TRBJ2-1 | TRBV9 | CASSPGLAVNNEQFF | TGTGCCAGCAGCCCGGGACTAGCGGTAAACAATGAGCAGTTCTTC
NA | NA | TRBJ2-2 | TRBV27 | CASSSGGGQVTGELFF | TGTGCCAGCAGCTCGGGTGGGGGGCAAGTCACCGGGGAGCTGTTTTTT
NA | NA | TRBJ1-6 | TRBV6-1 | CASSVWGGDSYNSPLHF | TGTGCCAGCAGTGTATGGGGTGGGGACTCCTATAATTCACCCCTCCACTTT
NA | NA | TRBJ1-3 | TRBV7-9 | CASSSPPGNTIYF | TGTGCCAGCAGCTCCCCCCCTGGAAACACCATATATTTT
NA | TRBD2 | TRBJ2-3 | TRBV5-6 | CASSLWASGTSTDTQYF | TGTGCCAGCAGCTTGTGGGCTAGCGGGACTAGCACAGATACGCAGTATTTT
NA | NA | TRBJ2-5 | TRBV2 | CASSEANDQETQYF | TGTGCCAGCAGTGAAGCGAACGACCAAGAGACCCAGTACTTC
few | NA | TRBJ2-2 | TRBV9 | CASSVGEGELFF | TGTGCCAGCAGCGTAGGGGAGGGGGAGCTGTTTTTT
NA | NA | TRBJ1-2 | TRBV29-1 | CSFPGTPRAYGYTF | TGCAGCTTCCCCGGGACCCCGAGGGCCTATGGCTACACCTTC
NA | NA | TRBJ2-3 | TRBV5-1 | CASSLGDTSTDTQYF | TGCGCCAGCAGCTTGGGGGACACCTCCACAGATACGCAGTATTTT